What follows are 7 T cell receptor beta chains derived from one specimen sequenced in a study of blood T cell repertoires in COVID-19. Profiling relied on immunoSEQ multiplex PCR, and the TCRdb table lists in-frame clones only, not all of them. The table lists under 150,000 clones, around 84% of them singletons. The sample was peripheral blood. All receptors derive from a woman aged 45-59 years with acute or convalescent COVID-19.

The chain has TRBV21-1 and TRBJ2-4; the table calls TRBD1, which could not be checked here. TRBV21-1 is flagged as a pseudogene. The length of the CDR3 is 19 residues. DNA of the CDR3: TGTGCCAGCAGCAAAGGAGAAATCTGGCGCAGGCTAGCCAAAAACATTCAGTACTTC. It specifies CASSKGEIWRRLAKNIQYF.

CDR3 region: CASSYNQASYGYTF. In DNA form, the CDR3 reads TGTGCCAGCAGTTACAACCAAGCATCCTATGGCTACACCTTC. The chain couples TRBV6-5 to TRBJ1-2; D not resolved. Trimming removed 2 bases from V and 4 bases from J, with 11 bases in between. Germline-derived CDR1 and CDR2 are MNHEY and SVGAGI. CDR3 length equals 14 residues.

The V call is TRBV30, the J call TRBJ1-4; perhaps TRBD1 as D (6 bases). CDR1 GTSNPN and CDR2 SVGIG come from the germline V gene (reference sequence). Trimming took off 6 bases at V and 4 bases at J, with 12 bases between the two ends. The CDR3 length is 13 residues. CDR3 in amino acids: CACLGGVNEKLFF. The CDR3 DNA reads TGTGCCTGCTTAGGGGGGGTTAATGAAAAACTGTTTTTT.

The chain employs TRBV29-1 and TRBJ1-3, with TRBD1 as a possible D gene (6 bases). CDR1 SQVTM and CDR2 ANQGSEA come from the germline V gene. V was pared by 4 bases and J by 2 bases, with 12 bases between. This CDR3 region has 14 residues. The DNA of the CDR3 is TGCAGCGTTGTGACCGAGGGGGCTGGAAACACCATATATTTT. It codes for CSVVTEGAGNTIYF.

The chain has TRBV7-6 and TRBJ2-1; D not resolved. Germline CDR1 is SGHVS and CDR2 is FNYEAQ. The ends were cut back, 6 bases at V and 10 bases at J, with 13 bases in the middle. This CDR3 contains 12 residues. The CDR3 loop reads CASSTPPREQFF. As DNA, the CDR3 is TGTGCCAGCAGTACCCCCCCACGGGAGCAGTTCTTC. Filled out from reference TRBV7-6 and TRBJ2-1, the complete variable domain reads GAGVSQSPRYKVTKRGQDVALRCDPISGHVSLYWYRQALGQGPEFLTYFNYEAQQDKSGLPNDRFSAERPEGSISTLTIQRTEQRDSAMYRCASSTPPREQFFGPGTRLTVL.

The CDR3 nucleotides are TGTGCCAGCAGCGTAGCGGGGGGTATGGCTTACGAGCAGTACTTC. Protein sequence: CASSVAGGMAYEQYF. This chain joins TRBV9 and TRBJ2-7, with 7 bases identical to TRBD2. The CDR3 runs to 15 residues. In germline, CDR1 is SGDLS, CDR2 YYNGEE. V was pared by 0 bases and J by 4 bases, with 7 bases of the junction left unmatched. Full variable domain (remainder filled in from reference TRBV9 and TRBJ2-7): DSGVTQTPKHLITATGQRVTLRCSPRSGDLSVYWYQQSLDQGLQFLIQYYNGEERAKGNILERFSAQQFPDLHSELNLSSLELGDSALYFCASSVAGGMAYEQYFGPGTRLTVT.

The chain joins TRBV9 to TRBJ2-5, with 8 bases matching TRBD1. Trimming removed 0 bases from V and 0 bases from J; junction bases left unmatched: 7. This CDR3 spans 17 amino acids. The germline CDR1 and CDR2 sequences are SGDLS and YYNGEE. The DNA for the CDR3 is TGTGCCAGCAGCGTAGGGGCAGGGGGCACTAACCAAGAGACCCAGTACTTC. As protein: CASSVGAGGTNQETQYF.